This paragraph covers one TCR beta chain sequence. Its recognized antigen is unknown. Base quality data are lacking; no much larger clone is found one base away. TCRbeta CDR3 regions were amplified from genomic DNA using the immunoSEQ Assay, a bias-controlled multiplex PCR. The source study handled its data this way. Nucleated cell counts per sample were estimated from amplification of reference gene primers within the assay. Sequence reads were collapsed and filtered to measure the absolute abundance of every unique TCRbeta CDR3 rearrangement. For each sample, productive Simpson clonality was calculated as the square root of Simpson's diversity index over productive rearrangements. TCRdb retrieved this table from immuneACCESS and kept in-frame rearrangements only. Not all clones are present; in checked studies, unresolved V genes account for under half, and no reason is known for the remainder. V, J and clone size are taken as reported in that table, and D and trimming were inferred from the DNA itself. Recorded for this sample are about 250,000 clones; around nine tenths of them occurred a single time. About 1.7% of the sample is in the top ten clones.

A second Seattle source provided samples from volunteer blood donors who had recovered from COVID-19. Whole blood was collected in K2EDTA tubes by collaborating institutions according to the institutions' own protocols. Collaborator samples were shipped for TCRbeta analysis as frozen whole blood, isolated PBMCs, or DNA extracted from either sample type. The germline V gene provides CDR1 SGDLS and CDR2 YYNGEE. V is trimmed back by 0 bases and J by 8 bases, and the junction contains 4 bases that no gene match accounts for. Its CDR3 holds 14 amino acids, cysteine through phenylalanine. Just CDR3 DNA is preserved here, 42 bases in frame from base 1. This sample stems from a study of blood T cell repertoires in COVID-19 (dated by TCRdb to about 2020). For the wider study: Collaborator samples came from the United States, Italy and Spain and covered acute and convalescent phases of COVID-19. The prospective study material was composed of cDNA or gDNA derived from T cells, B-cell-depleted T cells, or PBMCs. A de-identified subject ID, COVID-19 status, age in years and sex were almost always included in the sample metadata. Where available, HLA class I and class II types were obtained from metadata supplied by the sample provider rather than from assay-based typing. Subjects who had been exposed to COVID-19, were actively infected with it, or had recovered from it provided the deeply sampled blood TCRbeta repertoires that made up the dataset. The samples were drawn from the first 160 participants of the ongoing ImmuneRACE study and from some 1,300 subjects provided by 6 global collaborators. A freely available public database, intended as a resource for researchers studying the immune response to SARS-CoV-2, is where the repertoires were released.

What the research found in general, with its limitations: The quantity of clinical and demographic metadata differed by source and by participant and was supplied without curation.

The sample was peripheral blood. This receptor chain uses TRBV9 and TRBJ1-4; 7 central nucleotides agree with TRBD1. This receptor was taken from a woman aged 55-69 years who had recovered from COVID-19. The CDR3 protein is CASSVEGQTEKLFF. The bases read TGTGCCAGCAGCGTAGAGGGACAGACCGAAAAACTGTTTTTT.